The entry that follows covers one T cell receptor beta chain sequence. The sample is drawn from a study of T-cell memory formation after mild COVID-19. Overall study context: Clusters of TCRs were largely donor specific.

The V gene lost 6 bases and the J gene lost 3 bases, with 15 bases spanning the gap. The germline V gene encodes CDR1 MNHEY and CDR2 SVGAGI. The CDR3 spans 15 residues. A single record per CDR3 protein comes from TCRdb applying MiXCR to the 5' RACE reads. The table shows around 340,000 distinct CDR3 sequences, with roughly 21% occurring only once. This chain joins TRBV6-5 and TRBJ2-1, with D unresolved. This receptor was identified in an adult woman who had mild COVID-19 (a few samples of this study predate the infection). Cell type and time point are not known. The sequencing input was PBMCs or a T cell subset sorted from them (not recorded which). The CDR3, as DNA: TGTGCCAGCAGCTATGAGGCTGCAGGCTACAATGAGCAGTTCTTC. This gives the protein CASSYEAAGYNEQFF.